This T cell receptor beta chain was found in a study of blood T cell repertoires in COVID-19. Study overall: PBMCs, B-cell-depleted T cells, or T cells were the source of the cDNA or gDNA that made up the material.

Adults between about 18 and 89 years of age took part from under 30 US areas. Researchers sorted participants into cohorts using their self-reported clinical history. Trimming cost V 5 bases and J 1 base; bases outside gene matches: 11. The germline V gene encodes CDR1 SGHAT and CDR2 FQNNGV. The CDR3 is made up of 16 amino acids. Profiled with immunoSEQ multiplex PCR; TCRdb holds only in-frame clones, not every one. The repertoire consists of about 380,000 clones, with roughly 84% occurring once and the leading ten covering 2.5% to 3%. The sequence came from a woman in her 30s who had recovered from COVID-19. Sequencing was carried out using PBMCs or T cells enriched from blood (not recorded which). The rearrangement joins TRBV11-2 to TRBJ2-7; 7 bases fit TRBD1. CDR3 in DNA: TGTGCCAGCAGCCGATGGACAGGTCCTGCTTCCTACGAGCAGTACTTC. It specifies CASSRWTGPASYEQYF.